These T cell receptor beta chains were read from a single sample in a study of CXCR3-negative and CXCR3-positive naive CD8 T cells. TCRdb reprocessed the 5' RACE reads, with one entry per CDR3 protein and no DNA. The sample table sets out tens of thousands of distinct CDR3 sequences. The sequenced material came from naive CXCR3+ CD8+ T cells from blood. The receptors originated from a human donor in good health. Some clones in this sample may be carry-over from other donors' samples. Both conserved end residues are part of each CDR3.

v_call,j_call,cdr3_aa
TRBV7-9,TRBJ2-1,CASSPLAGGDNEQFF
TRBV20-1,TRBJ1-6,CSADEDSYNSPLHF
TRBV28,TRBJ1-2,CASSLSGDRAYGYTF
TRBV6-5,TRBJ2-3,CASSYSKGDSTDTQYF
TRBV12-3/TRBV12-4,TRBJ1-1,CASSLTGDNTEAFF
TRBV6-4,TRBJ2-3,CASSASSDTQYF
TRBV29-1,TRBJ1-2,CSVERQSYGYTF
TRBV27,TRBJ2-1,CASSPPGGGNEQFF
TRBV4-2,TRBJ2-2,CASSGPQGNTGELFF
TRBV7-9,TRBJ2-1,CASTDEGRNEQFF
TRBV28,TRBJ2-2,CASSEGGSGELFF
TRBV11-3,TRBJ2-1,CASSLEGGSSYNEQFF
TRBV20-1,TRBJ1-5,CSARDRVRGPQPQHF
TRBV29-1,TRBJ1-1,CSADPYIQRGMGPHFMNTEAFF
TRBV14,TRBJ2-3,CASSQGAQREDIDTQYF
TRBV20-1,TRBJ2-7,CSARWGRSPYEQYF
TRBV7-9,TRBJ1-1,CASSPYGGAKTEAFF
TRBV25-1,TRBJ2-5,CASSFFRLGRETQYF
TRBV7-6,TRBJ1-1,CASSLEGQNTEAFF
TRBV7-6,TRBJ2-7,CASSLSFGNYEQYF
TRBV2,TRBJ2-7,CASNEGLDEQYF
TRBV28,TRBJ1-6,CASSSAHRGSPLHF
TRBV6-5,TRBJ2-2,CASSYSPRLAETGELFF
TRBV13,TRBJ2-1,CASLWTGTRNEQFF
TRBV12-3/TRBV12-4,TRBJ2-3,CASRLAGVTDTQYF
TRBV28,TRBJ2-7,CASWTSGRDSYEQYF
TRBV15,TRBJ2-3,CATSRDLGHTSTDTQYF
TRBV12-3/TRBV12-4,TRBJ1-1,CAISPGSNTEAFF
TRBV7-6,TRBJ2-1,CASSLAPGTSGYNEQFF
TRBV9,TRBJ2-2,CASSVGGNTGELFF
TRBV28,TRBJ2-7,CASSSPGTSSYEQYF
TRBV15,TRBJ2-7,CATSGDPGSYEQYF
TRBV28,TRBJ2-2,CASRIGVNTGELFF
TRBV5-1,TRBJ2-1,CASSPAGDNEQFF
TRBV25-1,TRBJ2-7,CASSEAAGGVYEQYF
TRBV20-1,TRBJ1-1,CSAGNGQMNTEAFF
TRBV27,TRBJ2-7,CASSLMGAREQYF
TRBV2,TRBJ2-5,CAIGSGQQETQYF
TRBV25-1,TRBJ2-6,CASSDEGSAPATF
TRBV12-3/TRBV12-4,TRBJ2-5,CASSFWQEETQYF